This T cell receptor beta chain was observed in a study of persistence of HIV-infected CD4 T cells (dated by TCRdb to the early 2020s). Describing the broader study: CMV- and HIV-1 Gag-responding CD4+ T cells were isolated from ART-treated individuals so that antigen-driven clonal expansion of HIV-1-infected cells could be examined. Peripheral blood samples of up to about 200 mL were taken at multiple time points, with the exception of a couple of participants who underwent leukapheresis at a single time point. Cross-participant TCR cluster analysis included 8 or 9 participants for CMV and more than five participants for Gag. The clonality of all cells in each sorted population was measured by TCRbeta sequencing, and the clonality of infected cells was measured by proviral sequencing. Suppressive ART had been received by participants for a median of about eight years. Findings and caveats that apply to the study as a whole: TCRbeta richness in CMV- and Gag-responding cells was significantly lower than in anti-CD3/anti-CD28-responding cells; CMV-responding cells had higher oligoclonality than CD3/CD28-stimulated and Gag-responding cells. Antigen-responding cells were enriched for expanded CDR3beta sequences that were degenerate, which suggests that CD4+ responses to CMV and Gag underwent convergent selection. Restriction of bulk TCR analyses to the rare CMV-responding cells that actually carried HIV-1 proviruses was not possible. Only a small number of individuals took part in the study, and the range of antigens tested was limited. TCR oligoclonality correlated with proviral oligoclonality within the same sorted populations.

The germline V and J ends show losses of 6 bases and 3 bases respectively, and no gene match explains 11 bases of the junction. There are 15 amino acids in the CDR3, from cysteine to phenylalanine inclusive. The sequence is cut down to CDR3 DNA, 45 bases in frame from base 1. The germline V gene supplies CDR1 MNHEY and CDR2 SVGAGI. Points on this clone: This clone's antigen is unknown. Base quality data are lacking; no much larger clone is found one base away.

In the paper's terms, the treatment or condition label means: suppressive antiretroviral therapy. A pool of overlapping HIV-1 Gag 15-mer peptides was used at approximately 0.96 ug per peptide per mL for cell stimulation. Nonresponding CD40L-negative CD69-negative CD45RO-high memory CD4+ T cells were sorted as memory populations depleted of antigen-responding cells. Participants were HIV-1-infected adults who started suppressive ART during chronic infection. Participants had undetectable plasma HIV-1 RNA below 50 copies/mL for at least 4 years. To be included, participants needed a CD4+ T cell count above 400 cells/uL and a positive CMV serology. Before stimulation, PBMCs were isolated using density centrifugation and then depleted of CD8+ T cells. Stimulation of CD8-depleted PBMCs was carried out for more than 15 hours with anti-CD28/CD49d costimulation, CD40-blocking antibody and enfuvirtide, to prevent new infections. Cell sorting was performed on a Beckman Coulter MoFlo Legacy or XDP sorter, and dead cells were excluded with propidium iodide. Genomic DNA was extracted using the QIAamp DNA Mini Kit for samples with more than one million cells and using the Quick-DNA Microprep Kit for all other samples.

TCRbeta repertoires were sequenced from genomic DNA with the immunoSEQ hsTCRB assay version 4 in survey mode. Genomic DNA was diluted to around 10 ng/uL, using up to 1 ug per sample for TCRbeta sequencing. Processing in the source paper ran as follows. ImmunoSeq Analyzer 3.0 was used for analysis of TCRbeta data, and diversity was computed on productive nucleotide rearrangements. Using the Immunarch R package, lower-bound TCR diversity was estimated with the improved Chao index and clonality was estimated with the Gini coefficient. When different nucleotide rearrangements encoded the same CDR3beta amino acid sequence, each rearrangement was treated as a distinct clonotype. Differential abundance analysis identified TCRbeta sequences significantly enriched in antigen-responding cells relative to anti-CD3/anti-CD28-activated cells. GLIPH2 clustered TCRs by predicted peptide-MHC specificity, both within individual participants and across merged participant data sets. Entries here come from immuneACCESS through TCRdb and include only in-frame sequences with V and J called. Some clones fail to appear in such tables; in the studies checked, an unresolved V gene covers under half of the shortfall, and the cause of the remainder is unknown. The V and J calls and clone size are taken from that table; D and trimming were inferred from the DNA. The sample table holds some 32,000 clones, of which roughly four fifths were seen once. The biggest ten clones account for about a sixth of the sample.

This material consisted of CD4+ T cells sorted from PBMCs after 18-hour stimulation, taken from a patient who received antiretroviral therapy. What this sample's cell subset or site label stands for: CD40L-CD69- CD45RO-high memory CD4 T cells not responding to Gag peptides. Recombination linked TRBV6-5 to TRBJ2-7; 7 bases in between match TRBD1. The sequence derives from an adult woman with HIV who was CMV-seropositive. The CDR3 reads CASRIEGGGYYEQYF. The nucleotide sequence reads TGTGCCAGCAGGATAGAAGGGGGCGGGTACTACGAGCAGTACTTC.